The clone carrying this T cell receptor beta chain was found a few times. The CDR3 contains 15 residues. Losses at the gene ends were 4 bases for V and 10 bases for J; bases not matched to a gene: 10. CDR1 and CDR2 (germline): SGHRS, YFSETQ. Generated by immunoSEQ multiplex PCR, the TCRdb table keeps only in-frame clones and is missing some. The sample gives about 80,000 clones, around 76% of which show up once; about 17% is in the top ten. This entry is derived from a study of blood T cell repertoires in COVID-19. This chain connects TRBV5-1 to TRBJ1-6; 8 nucleotides line up with TRBD1. The receptor's source is a man aged 65 to 85 with active or convalescent COVID-19. Sequences were obtained from peripheral blood. CDR3 amino acids: CASSLADREGSPLHF. The CDR3 DNA reads TGCGCCAGCAGCCTCGCGGACAGGGAGGGGTCACCCCTCCACTTT. The entire variable domain, with the rest obtained from reference TRBV5-1 and TRBJ1-6, is as follows: KAGVTQTPRYLIKTRGQQVTLSCSPISGHRSVSWYQQTPGQGLQFLFEYFSETQRNKGNFPGRFSGRQFSNSRSEMNVSTLELGDSALYLCASSLADREGSPLHFGNGTRLTVT.